Listed below are T cell receptor beta chains from one sample, sequenced in a study of T-cell memory formation after mild COVID-19. TCRdb recomputed calls from the 5' RACE reads with MiXCR, one row per CDR3 protein. Among roughly 250,000 distinct CDR3 sequences listed, 15% to 20% were seen once. Sample: PBMCs or a T cell subset sorted from them (not recorded which). The receptors were gathered from a man aged 18 to 30 who had mild COVID-19 (a few samples of this study predate the infection). Cell type and time point are not known. CDR3s include the opening cysteine and the closing phenylalanine or tryptophan. Fields, in order: clone size, D gene, J gene, V gene, CDR3 DNA, CDR3 protein. A D gene is named only where the DNA matches it firmly. Clone size is not always given. Where it is, it says once, few, many or a class for expanded clones.

NA | TRBD2 | TRBJ2-1 | TRBV12-3/TRBV12-4 | TGTGCCACCAGGGTGGGAGCGGGGGGGCCCGATGAGCAGTTCTTC | CATRVGAGGPDEQFF
few | NA | TRBJ1-1 | TRBV12-3/TRBV12-4 | TGTGCCAGCAGTTTAGGAGTTAGACGGACGAACACTGAAGCTTTCTTT | CASSLGVRRTNTEAFF
few | NA | TRBJ2-2 | TRBV5-5 | TGTGCCAGCAGCCCCCTCGTTAGGGCAGGGGGGCTCACCGGGGAGCTGTTTTTT | CASSPLVRAGGLTGELFF
NA | NA | TRBJ1-5 | TRBV7-9 | TGTGCCAGCAGCTTGCCAGGGATGCAGCCCCAGCATTTT | CASSLPGMQPQHF
many | TRBD1 | TRBJ2-2 | TRBV23-1 | TGCGCCAGCAGTCAATCGGGGACAGCGAACACCGGGGAGCTGTTTTTT | CASSQSGTANTGELFF
NA | NA | TRBJ1-6 | TRBV20-1 | TGCAGTGCCCCGAGGGGCGGTCGATTCCCGCGAGCCGATTCACCCCTCCACTTT | CSAPRGGRFPRADSPLHF
NA | NA | TRBJ1-1 | TRBV5-1 | TGCGCCAGCAAAACAGGCCTTTCCGACAACACTGAAGCTTTCTTT | CASKTGLSDNTEAFF
NA | NA | TRBJ2-7 | TRBV7-3 | TGTGCCAGCAGCGCCGGGGAGGCGTTAGAGCAGTACTTC | CASSAGEALEQYF
NA | NA | TRBJ2-2 | TRBV2 | TGTGCCAGCAGTTCCGCTCGGGCCTTCACCGGGGAGCTGTTTTTT | CASSSARAFTGELFF
NA | NA | TRBJ1-1 | TRBV6-5 | TGTGCCACCAACCCGGGACAATGGAACACTGAAGCTTTCTTT | CATNPGQWNTEAFF
many | NA | TRBJ1-3 | TRBV7-2 | TGTGCCAGCAGCTTATCCGGCAGGGATGGAAACACCATATATTTT | CASSLSGRDGNTIYF
few | NA | TRBJ1-4 | TRBV7-2 | TGTGCCAGCAGCTTTCAGGGACGTCGTGAAAAACTGTTTTTT | CASSFQGRREKLFF
NA | NA | TRBJ1-6 | TRBV7-2 | TGTGCCAGCAGCCCACACGGCGGGTCACCCCTCCACTTT | CASSPHGGSPLHF
many | NA | TRBJ1-1 | TRBV5-5 | TGTGCCAGCAGCTTGCTGTCAGGCATGAACACTGAAGCTTTCTTT | CASSLLSGMNTEAFF
once | NA | TRBJ1-2 | TRBV30 | TGTGCCTGGGCCAAGGACCGGTATGGCTACACCTTC | CAWAKDRYGYTF
NA | NA | TRBJ2-3 | TRBV5-1 | TGCGCCAGCAGGGCCGGGGTTGCGGCAGATACGCAGTATTTT | CASRAGVAADTQYF
few | TRBD1 | TRBJ1-2 | TRBV12-3/TRBV12-4 | TGTGCCCTTTCTAGACAGGGGGCGAATGGCTACACCTTC | CALSRQGANGYTF
NA | TRBD1 | TRBJ1-1 | TRBV20-1 | TGCAGTGTTCCCCGGGACAGGGGAGTAACTTTCTTT | CSVPRDRGVTFF
NA | TRBD1 | TRBJ1-1 | TRBV6-2/TRBV6-3 | TGTGCCAGCAGTTACCGGGACAGCTTGAACACTGAAGCTTTCTTT | CASSYRDSLNTEAFF
NA | NA | TRBJ1-1 | TRBV5-1 | TGCGCCAGCAGCTTGGGGGGCTTCACTGAAGCTTTCTTT | CASSLGGFTEAFF
NA | NA | TRBJ2-3 | TRBV20-1 | TGCAGTGCCGTGGACAAATCTAGCACAGATACGCAGTATTTT | CSAVDKSSTDTQYF
few | NA | TRBJ1-5 | TRBV6-2/TRBV6-3 | TGTGCCAGCAGTTACCGGAATCAGCCCCAGCATTTT | CASSYRNQPQHF
NA | NA | TRBJ2-7 | TRBV11-2 | TGTGCCAGCAGCTTCTACCGTGGGGGCGACTACGAGCAGTACTTC | CASSFYRGGDYEQYF
few | NA | TRBJ2-3 | TRBV5-6 | TGTGCCAGCAGCTTGCCGGGGGGCTCCTGGAGAGATACGCAGTATTTT | CASSLPGGSWRDTQYF
many | NA | TRBJ2-2 | TRBV7-2 | TGTGCCAGCAAGGAGGGGGGCACCGGGGAGCTGTTTTTT | CASKEGGTGELFF
NA | NA | TRBJ1-6 | TRBV6-5 | TGTGCCAGCAGCCTCTTCCCCGGGGGGCTTGGTTCACCCCTCCACTTT | CASSLFPGGLGSPLHF
NA | NA | TRBJ1-2 | TRBV27 | TGTGCCAGCAGTTTATCAATGACGGATGGCTACACCTTC | CASSLSMTDGYTF
NA | TRBD2 | TRBJ2-5 | TRBV10-3 | TGTGCCATCGCTCGGGGGGGACGTAAGGAGACCCAGTACTTC | CAIARGGRKETQYF
few | NA | TRBJ1-2 | TRBV4-2 | TGTGCCAGCAGCCAAGAAGGAAGTGCTAACTATGGCTACACCTTC | CASSQEGSANYGYTF
NA | NA | TRBJ1-1 | TRBV7-8 | TGTGCCAGCAACGAGAGAGGGTCAGTAACTGAAGCTTTCTTT | CASNERGSVTEAFF
few | NA | TRBJ1-6 | TRBV5-1 | TGCGCCAGCAGCTTGGCCTCAGGTAGCTCCTATAATTCACCCCTCCACTTT | CASSLASGSSYNSPLHF
NA | TRBD2 | TRBJ2-1 | TRBV6-5 | TGTGCCAGCAGTTACCTCCGGACTAGCGGGGGGTTCAATGAGCAGTTCTTC | CASSYLRTSGGFNEQFF
few | NA | TRBJ2-3 | TRBV20-1 | TGCAGTGCACCGGGACTTCGCACAGATACGCAGTATTTT | CSAPGLRTDTQYF
NA | TRBD1 | TRBJ1-6 | TRBV2 | TGTGCCAGCAGTGGGACAGGGGGCAGTAATTCACCCCTCCACTTT | CASSGTGGSNSPLHF
few | TRBD1 | TRBJ2-2 | TRBV7-2 | TGTGCCAGCAGCCCAGGGGGTCAACCCGGGGAGCTGTTTTTT | CASSPGGQPGELFF
many | NA | TRBJ2-3 | TRBV20-1 | TGCAGCTACGGGGTGGATACGCAGTATTTT | CSYGVDTQYF
few | NA | TRBJ1-6 | TRBV7-9 | TGTGCCAGCAGCAACCAACAGGATTCACCCCTCCACTTT | CASSNQQDSPLHF
NA | NA | TRBJ1-6 | TRBV12-3/TRBV12-4 | TGTGCCAGCAGCCGATTCAGGGGTTCACCCCTCCACTTT | CASSRFRGSPLHF
few | TRBD1 | TRBJ1-5 | TRBV12-3/TRBV12-4 | TGTGCCAGCAGTTTGGACAGGGCGCTTAAGCCCCAGCATTTT | CASSLDRALKPQHF
NA | TRBD1 | TRBJ1-2 | TRBV27 | TGTGCCAGCAGCCCGGGACAGGGGATCTATGGCTACACCTTC | CASSPGQGIYGYTF